The 32 T cell receptor beta chains below were found in one sample sequenced in a study of T cells in Graves' hyperthyroidism and ophthalmopathy. Amplified regions were TCR beta CDR3 sequences from RNA transcripts. With the HTBI primer set, the TCR CDR3 went through a first round of RT-PCR. TCRdb re-derived calls from the multiplex PCR reads in MiXCR, one entry per CDR3 protein. The data show over 300,000 distinct CDR3 sequences, approximately 15% seen once. Sequencing used blood. These receptors all stem from a woman in her thirties or forties with Graves' ophthalmopathy.

This clonotype occurred many times. V usage is TRBV10-3 and J usage is TRBJ2-2, with 9 bases that match TRBD1. This CDR3 region has 18 residues. The germline gives CDR1 ENHRY, CDR2 SYGVKD. Trimming cost V 8 bases and J 0 bases; bases outside gene matches: 13. CDR3 protein: CAIGPSGTGLANTGELFF. CDR3 sequence (DNA): TGTGCCATCGGTCCCTCCGGGACAGGGTTGGCGAACACCGGGGAGCTGTTTTTT.

This clonotype was seen repeatedly, ten times or more. V and J are TRBV5-1 and TRBJ2-1; 7 bases agree with TRBD2. Trimming cost V 3 bases and J 10 bases; bases outside gene matches: 4. This CDR3 has 12 residues. Germline assignment: CDR1 SGHRS and CDR2 YFSETQ. The CDR3: CASSSTSPEQFF. CDR3 nucleotide sequence: TGCGCCAGCAGCTCGACTAGCCCCGAGCAGTTCTTC.

A remark on this clonotype: A much larger clone differs from this one at a single base, so this may be a read error. The chain combines TRBV12-3 or TRBV12-4 with TRBJ1-6; D unclear. The CDR3 sequence is 14 residues long. The germline V and J ends were trimmed by 7 bases and 8 bases, with 15 bases remaining between them. CDR3 sequence reads: CASKPSWSDSPLHF. In nucleotides, the CDR3 is TGTGCCAGCAAGCCGAGTTGGAGCGATTCACCCCTCCACTTT.

The sample holds many counts of this clonotype. J is TRBJ2-1 and V is TRBV28; D remains unclear. This CDR3 has 15 residues. The V and J ends lost 2 bases and 2 bases respectively, with 10 bases between them. The germline V gene has CDR1 MDHEN and CDR2 SYDVKM. CDR3 bases: TGTGCCAGCAGTTTAACGGCGGAGACCTACAATGAGCAGTTCTTC. Amino acids: CASSLTAETYNEQFF.

The chain links TRBV9 to TRBJ2-3; D perhaps matches TRBD1 (7 bases). Germline assignment: CDR1 SGDLS and CDR2 YYNGEE. V lost 4 bases to trimming and J lost 5 bases, with 23 bases between them. This CDR3 spans 17 amino acids. The CDR3 reads CASSSQVGGAGLDTQYF. The CDR3 coding sequence is TGTGCCAGCAGCTCCCAGGTAGGGGGCGCGGGGTTAGATACGCAGTATTTT.

The V gene is TRBV11-2, the J gene TRBJ1-1; TRBD1 might be the D (6 bases). Germline CDR1 is SGHAT and CDR2 is FQNNGV. This CDR3 comprises 16 residues. V lost 4 bases to trimming and J lost 4 bases, with 19 bases between them. CDR3 loop: CASSWGRGAGVTEAFF. CDR3 bases: TGTGCCAGCAGCTGGGGTAGGGGGGCTGGGGTCACTGAAGCTTTCTTT.

CDR3 loop: CSADPGQGGFSSGNTIYF. In nucleotides, the CDR3 is TGCAGTGCGGATCCGGGACAGGGGGGCTTTAGCTCTGGAAACACCATATATTTT. The gene calls are TRBV20-1 and TRBJ1-3, with TRBD1 matching 11 bases. The CDR3 runs 18 residues. The trim removed 6 bases at V and 0 bases at J, leaving 13 bases unmatched. Germline lookup yields CDR1 DFQATT and CDR2 SNEGSKA (reference sequence).

This clonotype was seen ten or more times. This rearrangement joins TRBV5-1 to TRBJ1-5; a weak D match, TRBD1 (6 bases). The CDR3 is 15 residues long. Germline V gives CDR1 SGHRS, CDR2 YFSETQ. The ends were cut back, 4 bases at V and 0 bases at J, with 11 bases in the middle. CDR3 in amino acids: CASSPGQYSNQPQHF. CDR3 sequence (DNA): TGCGCCAGCAGCCCCGGACAGTATAGCAATCAGCCCCAGCATTTT.

This clonotype was counted many times. The gene calls are TRBV6-1 and TRBJ1-5; D uncertain. V lost 5 bases, J lost 4 bases, and 9 bases lay in between. The CDR3 runs to 13 residues. Per the germline V gene, CDR1 is MNHNS and CDR2 is SASEGT. In DNA, the CDR3 is TGTGCCAGCAGTTACGCGGGGAATCAGCCCCAGCATTTT. Translated, it gives CASSYAGNQPQHF.

This clonotype has at least ten counts. The J gene is TRBJ2-7, the V gene TRBV3-1; TRBD2 matches at 12 bases. Looked up from germline, CDR1 is LGHDT and CDR2 is YNNKEL (reference sequence). The CDR3 is 16 amino acids. The junction had 7 bases not matched to a gene; V was cut back by 4 bases and J by 3 bases. The CDR3 DNA follows: TGTGCCAGCAGCCCTCCTTTGACTAGCGGGAGCTACGAGCAGTACTTC. Translating it yields CASSPPLTSGSYEQYF.

This clonotype was recorded a few times. As DNA, the CDR3 is TGCAGCGGCAGGGGTGGGGATGGCTACACCTTC. Translation gives CSGRGGDGYTF. The V gene is TRBV29-1, the J gene TRBJ1-2; D perhaps matches TRBD1 (6 bases). The germline V gene has CDR1 SQVTM and CDR2 ANQGSEA. Trimming removed 7 bases from V and 6 bases from J, with 12 bases in between. The CDR3 runs 11 residues.

This clonotype appeared many times. J is TRBJ2-7 and V is TRBV12-3 or TRBV12-4, with D tentatively TRBD1 (6 bases). The length of the CDR3 is 16 residues. V shed 2 bases and J shed 3 bases, with 17 bases lying between them. The CDR3 protein is CASSLSGNRALYEQYF. The CDR3 bases are TGTGCCAGCAGTTTAAGTGGAAACAGGGCCCTCTACGAGCAGTACTTC.

This clonotype was counted at least ten times. This chain's CDR3 is CASSEHIPTDTQYF. The DNA of the CDR3 is TGTGCCAGCAGTGAGCACATCCCCACAGATACGCAGTATTTT. V usage is TRBV6-1 and J usage is TRBJ2-3; no firm D call. The CDR3 is 14 amino acids. V was shortened by 3 bases and J by 2 bases, with 9 bases between the two germline ends. Germline V CDR1 and CDR2: MNHNS, SASEGT.

Worth noting for this clonotype: Because the CDR3's place on the DNA is in doubt, the DNA is left out and the CDR3 is given as listed by TCRdb. The chain has TRBV6-1 and TRBJ1-3. Germline CDR1 is MNHNS and CDR2 is SASEGT. Inclusive of both ends, the CDR3 amounts to 16 amino acids. CDR3 sequence: CASSEGRWGAGNTICF.

There are a few counts of this clonotype. The V call is TRBV4-1, the J call TRBJ1-5; 7 bases map to TRBD1. Germline V lookup: CDR1 MGHRA, CDR2 YSYEKL. J gave up 5 bases and V 1 base, and 11 bases lay outside the gene matches. This CDR3 is 17 amino acids long. The DNA of the CDR3 is TGCGCCAGCAGCCAAGGTTTGAAAGGGGGCATCGATCAGCCCCAGCATTTT. Translated, it gives CASSQGLKGGIDQPQHF.

This clonotype was counted many times. The CDR3 sequence: CASNRGFARELFF. CDR3 bases: TGTGCCAGCAACAGGGGATTTGCCCGGGAACTGTTTTTT. J is TRBJ1-4 and V is TRBV2; the match to TRBD1 covers 7 bases. V was clipped by 7 bases and J by 12 bases; unmatched bases: 11. The CDR3 spans 13 residues. Germline V gives CDR1 SNHLY, CDR2 FYNNEI.

This clonotype was observed many times. The DNA for the CDR3 is TGTGCCACTACCGGGACTAGCTTCAATGAGCAGTTCTTC. Translating it yields CATTGTSFNEQFF. The V and J genes are TRBV28 and TRBJ2-1; 9 bases line up with TRBD2. The germline gives CDR1 MDHEN, CDR2 SYDVKM. The CDR3 sequence is 13 residues long. Trimming removed 10 bases from V and 6 bases from J; junction bases left unmatched: 7.

This clonotype was observed a few times. CDR3 in amino acids: CSAGRVGNTIYF. For the CDR3, the DNA is TGCAGTGCTGGCAGGGTTGGAAACACCATATATTTT. The chain recombines TRBV20-1 with TRBJ1-3; perhaps TRBD1 as D (5 bases). CDR3 length: 12 residues. In germline, CDR1 is DFQATT, CDR2 SNEGSKA (reference sequence). With 5 bases removed from V and 3 bases from J, the gap between germline ends came to 8 bases.

This clonotype was recorded at least ten times. This chain connects TRBV3-1 to TRBJ1-2; 8 bases align to TRBD1. The CDR3 sequence is 16 residues long. Trimming at V came to 0 bases and at J to 6 bases, leaving 9 bases not matched to a gene. Germline-derived CDR1 and CDR2 are LGHDT and YNNKEL (reference sequence). The CDR3 sequence is CASSQEGRQGKDGYTF. CDR3 nucleotides: TGTGCCAGCAGCCAAGAGGGGAGACAGGGGAAAGATGGCTACACCTTC.

In its sample, this clonotype was seen a few times. The chain employs TRBV11-2 and TRBJ2-1; 9 bases are a match to TRBD2. Germline values: CDR1 SGHAT, CDR2 FQNNGV. V was pared by 5 bases and J by 5 bases, with 10 bases of the junction left unmatched. The CDR3 is 16 residues long. The CDR3 region is CASSPKTSGTHNEQFF. The CDR3 nucleotides are TGTGCCAGCAGCCCGAAGACTAGCGGAACCCACAATGAGCAGTTCTTC.

This clonotype was recorded at least ten times. The rearrangement uses TRBV19 and TRBJ2-3; D is undetermined. CDR1 is LNHDA and CDR2 is SQIVND in the germline V gene (reference sequence). The V gene lost 4 bases and the J gene lost 4 bases, with 6 bases spanning the gap. The length of the CDR3 is 12 residues. The CDR3 region has the DNA TGTGCCAGTAGTACTACATCAGATACGCAGTATTTT. Its translation is CASSTTSDTQYF.

A few counts support this clonotype. The chain recombines TRBV7-9 with TRBJ2-1; TRBD2 might be the D (5 bases). CDR3 length equals 15 residues. Germline CDR1 and CDR2: SEHNR and FQNEAQ (reference sequence). V lost 2 bases and J lost 4, with 12 bases in between. The CDR3 reads CASSLSGFLYNEQFF. The CDR3 bases are TGTGCCAGCAGCTTATCGGGGTTTCTATACAATGAGCAGTTCTTC.

V gene TRBV6-4 combines with J gene TRBJ2-1; D is unclear. Deletions cut 5 bases from V and 3 bases from J, with 8 bases between. CDR1 and CDR2 (germline): MRHNA, SNTAGT. The CDR3 runs 13 residues. The CDR3 DNA sequence: TGTGCCAGCAGTAAAGAGATCTACAATGAGCAGTTCTTC. It translates to CASSKEIYNEQFF.

This clonotype has ten or more counts. The V gene is TRBV27, the J gene TRBJ2-7, with D perhaps TRBD2 (6 bases). From germline, CDR1 is MNHEY and CDR2 SMNVEV (reference sequence). This CDR3 comprises 15 residues. V lost 5 bases and J 5 bases, leaving 19 bases between the germline ends. The DNA for the CDR3 is TGTGCCAGCAGTCCACTCCCGACTAGTCGGAACGAGCAGTACTTC. Its translation: CASSPLPTSRNEQYF.

On this clonotype itself: One base away lies a much larger clone, so this may be a sequencing read error. The chain uses TRBV11-2 and TRBJ2-1; 10 bases agree with TRBD2. Matching the DNA end better, TRBJ2-7 makes the J call doubtful. Germline V gene data show CDR1 as SGHAT and CDR2 as FQNNGV. This CDR3 is built from 15 residues. The CDR3, as DNA: TGTGCCAGCAGCTTCGCGGCTAGCGGGGGAGGTGAGCAGTACTTC. Its translation is CASSFAASGGGEQYF.

This chain joins TRBV28 and TRBJ1-1; a possible D gene is TRBD1 (6 bases). The CDR3 is 16 amino acids. Per germline, CDR1 MDHEN and CDR2 SYDVKM. Deletions cut 3 bases from V and 7 bases from J, with 21 bases between. Written as DNA, the CDR3 is TGTGCCAGCAGTTTCCGCAGTACAGGGAAGAGGGGTGAAGCTTTCTTT. Residues: CASSFRSTGKRGEAFF.

This clonotype was detected many times. This sequence joins TRBV2 and TRBJ2-7; 7 bases line up with TRBD1. The CDR3 runs 14 residues. Per germline, CDR1 SNHLY and CDR2 FYNNEI. V was clipped by 3 bases and J by 1 base; unmatched bases: 3. Written as DNA, the CDR3 is TGTGCCAGCAGTGATGGGGGACAGTCCTACGAGCAGTACTTC. Its protein product is CASSDGGQSYEQYF.

This clonotype was seen ten or more times. The J gene is TRBJ2-3, the V gene TRBV9, with a tentative D call TRBD1 (5 bases). This CDR3 has 14 amino acids. V was cut by 3 bases and J by 0 bases, with 8 bases left in between. Germline assignment: CDR1 SGDLS and CDR2 YYNGEE. The CDR3 region has the DNA TGTGCCAGCAGCGGACAGCTCAGCACAGATACGCAGTATTTT. This codes for CASSGQLSTDTQYF.

The chain carries TRBV7-9 and TRBJ2-7; the D is unclear. The CDR3 is made up of 12 amino acids. V shed 2 bases and J shed 7 bases, with 9 bases lying between them. In germline, CDR1 is SEHNR, CDR2 FQNEAQ (reference sequence). CDR3 loop: CASSLLGGEQYF. CDR3 nucleotide sequence: TGTGCCAGCAGCTTACTGGGTGGTGAGCAGTACTTC.

Ten or more counts support this clonotype. This sequence joins TRBV2 and TRBJ1-5; D unclear. Trimming took 3 bases from V and 4 from J, leaving 10 bases between them. Germline CDR1 SNHLY, CDR2 FYNNEI. This CDR3 spans 14 amino acids. CDR3 coding DNA: TGTGCCAGCAGTGACCGGACGACTAATCAGCCCCAGCATTTT. Translation: CASSDRTTNQPQHF.

This clonotype was seen many times. The chain uses TRBV2 and TRBJ1-1, with TRBD1 identical over 7 bases. Germline-derived CDR1 and CDR2 are SNHLY and FYNNEI. The CDR3 has 14 residues. V lost 6 bases to trimming and J lost 0 bases; unmatched junction nucleotides: 4. The DNA of the CDR3 is TGTGCCAGCAGGGAGGGACAGATGAACACTGAAGCTTTCTTT. The encoded protein is CASREGQMNTEAFF.

This clonotype was counted many times. The chain joins TRBV7-9 to TRBJ2-5, with 7 bases matching TRBD1. Germline lookup yields CDR1 SEHNR and CDR2 FQNEAQ (reference sequence). CDR3 length equals 16 residues. The V gene end was trimmed by 2 bases and the J gene end by 4 bases; junction bases not matched to a gene: 10. Here the CDR3 reads CASSLRGRVSSETQYF. CDR3 sequence (DNA): TGTGCCAGCAGCTTAAGGGGGCGCGTCTCCTCAGAGACCCAGTACTTC.